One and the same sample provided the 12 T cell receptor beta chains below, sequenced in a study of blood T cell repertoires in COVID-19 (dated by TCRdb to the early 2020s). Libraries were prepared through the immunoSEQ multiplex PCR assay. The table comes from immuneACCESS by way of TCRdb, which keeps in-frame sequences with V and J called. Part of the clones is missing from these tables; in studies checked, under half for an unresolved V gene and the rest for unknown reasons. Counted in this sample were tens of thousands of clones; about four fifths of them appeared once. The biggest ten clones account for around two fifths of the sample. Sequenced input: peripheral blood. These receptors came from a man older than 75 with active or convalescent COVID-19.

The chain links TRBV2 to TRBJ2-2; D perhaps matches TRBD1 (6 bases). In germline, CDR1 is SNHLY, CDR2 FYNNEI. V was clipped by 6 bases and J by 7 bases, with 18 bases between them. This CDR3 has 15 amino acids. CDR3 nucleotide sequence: TGTGCCAGCAGCGATACGTTAGGGGGATACGGGGAGCTGTTTTTT. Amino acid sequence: CASSDTLGGYGELFF.

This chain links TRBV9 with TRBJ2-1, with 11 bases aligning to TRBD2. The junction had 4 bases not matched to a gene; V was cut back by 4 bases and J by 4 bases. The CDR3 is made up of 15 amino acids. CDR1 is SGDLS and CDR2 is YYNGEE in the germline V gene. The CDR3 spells CASSPGLAGYNEQFF. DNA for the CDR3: TGTGCCAGCAGCCCCGGACTAGCGGGTTACAATGAGCAGTTCTTC.

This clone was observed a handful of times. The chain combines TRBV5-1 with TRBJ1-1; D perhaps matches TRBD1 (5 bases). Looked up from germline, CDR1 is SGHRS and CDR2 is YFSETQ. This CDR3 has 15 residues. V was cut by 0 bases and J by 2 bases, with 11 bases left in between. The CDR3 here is CASSLVGGINTEAFF. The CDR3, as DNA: TGCGCCAGCAGCTTGGTTGGGGGGATCAACACTGAAGCTTTCTTT.

The chain's CDR3 is CASRQTTGGRDTQYF. As DNA, the CDR3 is TGTGCCAGCAGACAGACGACAGGGGGCCGAGATACGCAGTATTTT. The chain is built from TRBV11-2 and TRBJ2-3, with 10 bases that match TRBD1. The length of the CDR3 is 15 residues. Germline lookup yields CDR1 SGHAT and CDR2 FQNNGV. V shed 6 bases, J shed 5 bases, and the junction held 8 bases outside the gene matches.

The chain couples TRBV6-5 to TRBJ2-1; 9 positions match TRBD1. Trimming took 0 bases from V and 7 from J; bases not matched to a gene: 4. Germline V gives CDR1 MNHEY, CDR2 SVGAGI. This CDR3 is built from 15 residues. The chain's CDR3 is CASSYSRQGVNEQFF. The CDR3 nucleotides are TGTGCCAGCAGTTACTCCCGACAGGGGGTTAATGAGCAGTTCTTC.

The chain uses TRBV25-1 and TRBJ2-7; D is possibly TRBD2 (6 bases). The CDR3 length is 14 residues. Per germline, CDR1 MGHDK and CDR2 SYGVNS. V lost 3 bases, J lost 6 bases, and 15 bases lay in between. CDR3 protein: CASSDWRGKSEQYF. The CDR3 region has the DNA TGTGCCAGCAGTGATTGGAGGGGAAAAAGCGAGCAGTACTTC.

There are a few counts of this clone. CDR3 DNA: TGTGCCAGCAGCCGCCCGGACAGGGCCGGTGAGACCCAGTACTTC. The encoded protein is CASSRPDRAGETQYF. The gene calls are TRBV6-5 and TRBJ2-5, with 8 positions matching TRBD1. From germline, CDR1 is MNHEY and CDR2 SVGAGI. This CDR3 has 15 residues. V shed 6 bases, J shed 5 bases, and the junction held 11 bases outside the gene matches.

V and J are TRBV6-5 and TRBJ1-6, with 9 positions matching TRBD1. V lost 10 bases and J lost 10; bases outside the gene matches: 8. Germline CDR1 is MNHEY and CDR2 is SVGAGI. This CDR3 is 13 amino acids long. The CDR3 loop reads CATATGGNSPLHF. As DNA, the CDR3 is TGTGCCACCGCGACAGGGGGGAACTCACCCCTCCACTTT.

The DNA of the CDR3 is TGTGCCAGCTCACCTTTGGGAACCGGGACACAATATCAGCCCCAGCATTTT. Amino acid sequence: CASSPLGTGTQYQPQHF. The chain recombines TRBV18 with TRBJ1-5, with TRBD1 as a possible D gene (6 bases). Germline assignment: CDR1 KGHSH and CDR2 LQKENI. There are 17 residues in the CDR3. The V end lost 3 bases, the J end lost 5 bases, and 20 bases lay between the germline ends.

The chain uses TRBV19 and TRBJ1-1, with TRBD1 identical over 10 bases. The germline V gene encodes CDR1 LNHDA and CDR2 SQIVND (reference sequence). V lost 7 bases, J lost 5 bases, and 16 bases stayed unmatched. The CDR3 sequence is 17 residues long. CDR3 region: CASNTPTSGQGETEAFF. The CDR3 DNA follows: TGTGCCAGTAATACGCCAACCTCCGGACAGGGGGAGACTGAAGCTTTCTTT.

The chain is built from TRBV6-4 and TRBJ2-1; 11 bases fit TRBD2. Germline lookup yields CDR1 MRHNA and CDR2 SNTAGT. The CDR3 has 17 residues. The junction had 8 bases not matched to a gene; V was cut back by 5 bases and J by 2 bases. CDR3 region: CASSFGSGGAPYNEQFF. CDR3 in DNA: TGTGCCAGCAGTTTTGGTAGCGGGGGGGCCCCCTACAATGAGCAGTTCTTC.

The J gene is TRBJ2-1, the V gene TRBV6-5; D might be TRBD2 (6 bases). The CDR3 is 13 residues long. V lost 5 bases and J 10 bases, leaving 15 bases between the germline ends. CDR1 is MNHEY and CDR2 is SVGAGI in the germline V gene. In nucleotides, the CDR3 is TGTGCCAGCAGTCGCCTCACGCGGGAAGAGCAGTTCTTC. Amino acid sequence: CASSRLTREEQFF.